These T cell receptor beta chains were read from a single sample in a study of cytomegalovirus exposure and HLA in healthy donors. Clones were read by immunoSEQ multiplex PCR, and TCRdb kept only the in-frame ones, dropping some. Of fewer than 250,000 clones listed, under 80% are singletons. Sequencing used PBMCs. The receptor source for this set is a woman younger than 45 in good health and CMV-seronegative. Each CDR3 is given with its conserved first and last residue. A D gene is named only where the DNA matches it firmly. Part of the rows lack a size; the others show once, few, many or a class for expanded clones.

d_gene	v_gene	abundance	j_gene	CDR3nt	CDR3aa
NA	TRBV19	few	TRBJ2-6	TGTGCCAGCCTTCAGAACTCTGGGGCCAACGTCCTGACTTTC	CASLQNSGANVLTF
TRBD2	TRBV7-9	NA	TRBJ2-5	TGTTCCAGCAGCTTAGCGGGTGGGAGGGCTGGGAAGACCCAGTACTTC	CSSSLAGGRAGKTQYF
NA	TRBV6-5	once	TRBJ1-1	TGTGCCAGCAGTTACGAGGACACTGAAGCTTTCTTT	CASSYEDTEAFF
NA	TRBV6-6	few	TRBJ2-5	TGTGCCAGCAGTTATGCGGGGAGAGATGAAGAGACCCAGTACTTC	CASSYAGRDEETQYF
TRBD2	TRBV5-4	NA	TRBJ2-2	TGTGCCAGCAGCGTTGACCCGGGACTAGCGGTCACCGGGGAGCTGTTTTTT	CASSVDPGLAVTGELFF
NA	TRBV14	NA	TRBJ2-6	TGTGCCAGCAGCCACCGAATACAGTCTGGGGCCAACGTCCTGACTTTC	CASSHRIQSGANVLTF
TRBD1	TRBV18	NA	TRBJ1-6	TGTGCCAGCTCACGCAGTCCCTCGACAGGGGACACGGATTCACCCCTCCACTTT	CASSRSPSTGDTDSPLHF
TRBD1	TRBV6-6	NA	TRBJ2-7	TGTGCCAGCAGTTACCGGACAGGGGAGAGGAACGAGCAGTACTTC	CASSYRTGERNEQYF
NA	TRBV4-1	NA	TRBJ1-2	TGCGCCAGCAGCCAAGATCCTTCAGGAGGCTACACCTTC	CASSQDPSGGYTF
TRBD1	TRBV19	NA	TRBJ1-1	TGTGCCAGTATTCGAAAAACCTCCGGGACAGGGGGTAGTAACACTGAAGCTTTCTTT	CASIRKTSGTGGSNTEAFF
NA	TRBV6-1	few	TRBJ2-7	TGTGCCAGCAGTGAAATCTTCCCCTCTGAGGGCGAGCAGTACTTC	CASSEIFPSEGEQYF
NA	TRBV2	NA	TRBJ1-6	TGTGCCAGCAGCCTGACAGAGACCAATTCACCCCTCCACTTT	CASSLTETNSPLHF
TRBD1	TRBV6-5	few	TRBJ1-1	TGTGCCAGCAGTAGGGACAGGGAAGCTTTCTTT	CASSRDREAFF
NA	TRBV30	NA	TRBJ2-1	TGTGCCTGGAGTGTATTAGGCAGGGGGAGGTCCAATGAGCAGTTCTTC	CAWSVLGRGRSNEQFF
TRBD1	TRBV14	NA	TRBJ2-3	TGTGCCAGCAGCGACAGGGTCACAGATACGCAGTATTTT	CASSDRVTDTQYF
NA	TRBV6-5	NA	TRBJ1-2	TGTGCCAGCAGCTTACAAGAAAACTATGGCTACACCTTC	CASSLQENYGYTF
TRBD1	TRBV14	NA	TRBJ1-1	TGTGCCAGCAGCCAAGATGGGGACAGGGAGGACACTGAAGCTTTCTTT	CASSQDGDREDTEAFF
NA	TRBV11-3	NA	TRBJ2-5	TGTGCCAGCGAGGACAGACAAGAGACCCAGTACTTC	CASEDRQETQYF
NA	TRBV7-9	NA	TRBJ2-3	TGTGCCAGCAGCCAAATTACAGTATCTAGCACAGATACGCAGTATTTT	CASSQITVSSTDTQYF
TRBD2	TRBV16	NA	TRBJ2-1	TGTGCCAGCAGCCTGGGACTAGCGGCCGCAGGCGGTGAGCAGTTCTTC	CASSLGLAAAGGEQFF
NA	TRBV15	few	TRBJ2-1	TGTGCCACCAGCAGAGATCGGAGGAGTGGAAACAATGAGCAGTTCTTC	CATSRDRRSGNNEQFF
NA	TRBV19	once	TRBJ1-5	TGTGCCAGTAGGGGAGACGGTGATCAGCCCCAGCATTTT	CASRGDGDQPQHF
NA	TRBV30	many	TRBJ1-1	TGTGCCTGGAGTGTACGGGGAGCTGAAGCTTTCTTT	CAWSVRGAEAFF
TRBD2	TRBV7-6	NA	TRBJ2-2	TGTGCCAGCAGCTTAGGGAGGACTAGCGCCAACACCGGGGAGCTGTTTTTT	CASSLGRTSANTGELFF
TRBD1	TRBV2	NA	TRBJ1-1	TGTGCCAGCAGTGAAAGTCAGGGGGCCACTGAAGCTTTCTTT	CASSESQGATEAFF
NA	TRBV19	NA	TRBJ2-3	TGTGCCAGTAGTATATCCCCTCTCGTGAACTCTCTGTATTTT	CASSISPLVNSLYF
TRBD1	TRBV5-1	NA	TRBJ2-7	TGCGCCAGCAGCCTAGGGACAGGGCAACACGAGCAGTACTTC	CASSLGTGQHEQYF
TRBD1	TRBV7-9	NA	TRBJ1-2	TGTGCCAGCAGCGGGGACAGGGGAAACTATGGCTACACCTTC	CASSGDRGNYGYTF
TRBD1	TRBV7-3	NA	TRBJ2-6	TGTGCCAGCAGCTTATTACAGGGGAATGGGGCCAACGTCCTGACTTTC	CASSLLQGNGANVLTF
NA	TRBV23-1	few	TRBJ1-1	TGCGCCAGCAGTCAATCAACGCGGGGACGTGGAGCTTTCTTT	CASSQSTRGRGAFF
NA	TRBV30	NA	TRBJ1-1	TGTGCCTGGACTAGGGGCGGTGTCACTGAAGCTTTCTTT	CAWTRGGVTEAFF
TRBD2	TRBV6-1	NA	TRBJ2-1	TGTGCCAGCAGTGAAATGGCGGGAGGCTCCTACAATGAGCAGTTCTTC	CASSEMAGGSYNEQFF
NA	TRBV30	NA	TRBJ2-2	TGTGCCTGGGGTGTCGACAGGCGGGACACCGGGGAGCTGTTTTTT	CAWGVDRRDTGELFF